This is a list of T cell receptor beta chains from one sample in a study of CD8 T cells in ankylosing spondylitis. Via MiXCR, TCRdb re-called the 5' RACE reads, giving one row per CDR3 protein. The table has around 250,000 distinct CDR3 sequences, about 10% seen once. The specimen sequenced was blood, either unsorted or a sorted T cell fraction (not recorded which). Receptors originate from a male donor with ankylosing spondylitis or in good health (not recorded which). The CDR3 runs from the conserved cysteine through the conserved F or W. Fields, in order: V gene, clone size, J gene, D gene, CDR3 protein, CDR3 DNA. The D gene is left open where the match is weak. Size is omitted from some rows. Given values are once, few, many or a class for expanded clones.

V: TRBV7-9
size: few
J: TRBJ1-4
D: NA
CDR3: CASSMDTQPKLFF
DNA: TGTGCCAGCAGCATGGACACACAACCAAAACTGTTTTTT

V: TRBV7-6
size: few
J: TRBJ2-5
D: NA
CDR3: CASSPGQPGETQYF
DNA: TGTGCCAGCAGCCCCGGACAGCCGGGAGAGACCCAGTACTTC

V: TRBV5-1
size: NA
J: TRBJ2-1
D: NA
CDR3: CASSTGASNYNEQFF
DNA: TGCGCCAGCAGTACGGGGGCGTCAAACTACAATGAGCAGTTCTTC

V: TRBV5-1
size: many
J: TRBJ2-3
D: TRBD1
CDR3: CASSLAGTGVDTQYF
DNA: TGCGCCAGCAGCTTGGCCGGGACAGGGGTTGATACGCAGTATTTT

V: TRBV12-3/TRBV12-4
size: many
J: TRBJ2-4
D: TRBD1
CDR3: CASTPDREAIQYF
DNA: TGTGCCAGCACCCCGGACAGGGAGGCCATTCAGTACTTC

V: TRBV7-9
size: NA
J: TRBJ1-1
D: NA
CDR3: CASSLERMNTEAFF
DNA: TGTGCCAGCAGCTTAGAGAGGATGAACACTGAAGCTTTCTTT

V: TRBV20-1
size: once
J: TRBJ2-7
D: TRBD2
CDR3: CSAVGWTSAYEQYF
DNA: TGCAGTGCGGTGGGATGGACTAGCGCCTACGAGCAGTACTTC

V: TRBV5-1
size: many
J: TRBJ1-5
D: NA
CDR3: CASRVAENQPQHF
DNA: TGCGCCAGTCGGGTCGCAGAGAATCAGCCCCAGCATTTT

V: TRBV5-1
size: many
J: TRBJ1-3
D: NA
CDR3: CASSLEDRSGNTIYF
DNA: TGCGCCAGCAGCTTGGAAGACAGGAGTGGAAACACCATATATTTT

V: TRBV9
size: many
J: TRBJ2-1
D: NA
CDR3: CASSVGGGEQFF
DNA: TGTGCCAGCAGCGTAGGGGGCGGTGAGCAGTTCTTC

V: TRBV7-9
size: NA
J: TRBJ2-7
D: NA
CDR3: CASSLQAYEQYF
DNA: TGTGCCAGCAGCTTACAGGCCTACGAGCAGTACTTC

V: TRBV3-1
size: many
J: TRBJ2-7
D: NA
CDR3: CASSQTSGGLFYEQYF
DNA: TGTGCCAGCAGCCAGACCAGTGGAGGGCTCTTCTACGAGCAGTACTTC

V: TRBV13
size: NA
J: TRBJ2-7
D: NA
CDR3: CASSLGAANFYEQYF
DNA: TGTGCCAGCAGCTTAGGTGCAGCGAACTTCTACGAGCAGTACTTC

V: TRBV5-6
size: few
J: TRBJ2-1
D: TRBD1
CDR3: CASSSTGTGNFEQFF
DNA: TGTGCCAGCAGCTCCACCGGGACAGGGAATTTTGAGCAGTTCTTC

V: TRBV10-3
size: many
J: TRBJ2-2
D: TRBD1
CDR3: CAITGQGNTGELFF
DNA: TGTGCCATCACGGGACAGGGGAACACCGGGGAGCTGTTTTTT

V: TRBV15
size: few
J: TRBJ2-7
D: NA
CDR3: CATSRDRLNEQYF
DNA: TGTGCCACCAGCAGAGATCGTCTCAACGAGCAGTACTTC

V: TRBV20-1
size: many
J: TRBJ1-3
D: TRBD1
CDR3: CSAKSGQGAGNTIYF
DNA: TGCAGTGCAAAGTCGGGACAGGGAGCCGGAAACACCATATATTTT

V: TRBV29-1
size: many
J: TRBJ1-2
D: NA
CDR3: CSVESHGYYGYTF
DNA: TGCAGCGTTGAGAGTCACGGATACTATGGCTACACCTTC

V: TRBV3-1
size: many
J: TRBJ2-1
D: NA
CDR3: CASSPLSDGYNEQFF
DNA: TGTGCCAGCAGCCCTCTTTCTGACGGCTACAATGAGCAGTTCTTC

V: TRBV23-1
size: NA
J: TRBJ1-5
D: NA
CDR3: CASSQSALVSNQPQHF
DNA: TGCGCCAGCAGTCAATCTGCTCTTGTTAGCAATCAGCCCCAGCATTTT

V: TRBV4-2
size: NA
J: TRBJ2-7
D: TRBD1
CDR3: CASSPDRDRNHEQYF
DNA: TGTGCCAGCAGCCCGGACAGGGACAGGAACCACGAGCAGTACTTC

V: TRBV27
size: many
J: TRBJ2-1
D: TRBD2
CDR3: CASSLGTSGGSYNEQFF
DNA: TGTGCCAGCAGTCTGGGGACTAGCGGGGGATCCTACAATGAGCAGTTCTTC

V: TRBV20-1
size: few
J: TRBJ1-3
D: NA
CDR3: CSARGAGNTIYF
DNA: TGCAGTGCTAGAGGGGCTGGAAACACCATATATTTT

V: TRBV28
size: many
J: TRBJ2-5
D: TRBD1
CDR3: CASSYRGGETQYF
DNA: TGTGCCAGCAGTTACAGGGGCGGGGAGACCCAGTACTTC

V: TRBV20-1
size: many
J: TRBJ2-5
D: NA
CDR3: CSAREEQVQETQYF
DNA: TGCAGTGCTAGAGAGGAACAAGTGCAAGAGACCCAGTACTTC

V: TRBV5-1
size: once
J: TRBJ2-5
D: NA
CDR3: CASSLITKEAQYF
DNA: TGCGCCAGCAGCTTGATCACGAAAGAGGCCCAGTACTTC

V: TRBV5-1
size: many
J: TRBJ2-5
D: NA
CDR3: CASSLKQGSETQYF
DNA: TGCGCCAGCAGCTTAAAACAGGGATCGGAGACCCAGTACTTC

V: TRBV7-9
size: many
J: TRBJ1-1
D: NA
CDR3: CASSLIRENTEAFF
DNA: TGTGCCAGCAGCTTAATCCGGGAGAACACTGAAGCTTTCTTT

V: TRBV29-1
size: many
J: TRBJ2-1
D: NA
CDR3: CSVDVSSSYNEQFF
DNA: TGCAGCGTTGACGTCTCCTCTTCCTACAATGAGCAGTTCTTC

V: TRBV12-3/TRBV12-4
size: NA
J: TRBJ2-7
D: NA
CDR3: CASSLGLLPYEQYF
DNA: TGTGCCAGCAGTTTAGGACTGTTACCCTACGAGCAGTACTTC

V: TRBV9
size: many
J: TRBJ1-2
D: NA
CDR3: CASSVVSGRGYTF
DNA: TGTGCCAGCAGCGTAGTGTCGGGCCGGGGCTACACCTTC

V: TRBV5-1
size: many
J: TRBJ1-2
D: NA
CDR3: CASRGGNYGYTF
DNA: TGCGCCAGCAGAGGGGGTAACTATGGCTACACCTTC

V: TRBV9
size: NA
J: TRBJ2-7
D: TRBD2
CDR3: CASSVAAGGGNEQYF
DNA: TGTGCCAGCAGCGTAGCTGCGGGGGGCGGAAACGAGCAGTACTTC

V: TRBV20-1
size: many
J: TRBJ2-7
D: NA
CDR3: CSARDMASYEQYF
DNA: TGCAGTGCTAGAGATATGGCCTCCTACGAGCAGTACTTC

V: TRBV12-3/TRBV12-4
size: many
J: TRBJ1-6
D: NA
CDR3: CASSLSPKDSPLHF
DNA: TGTGCCAGCAGCTTATCTCCCAAGGATTCACCCCTCCACTTT

V: TRBV29-1
size: few
J: TRBJ2-7
D: NA
CDR3: CSGGQIYEQYF
DNA: TGCAGCGGGGGACAAATCTACGAGCAGTACTTC

V: TRBV14
size: NA
J: TRBJ2-3
D: TRBD2
CDR3: CASSQGPSGGHTDTQYF
DNA: TGTGCCAGCAGCCAAGGTCCTAGCGGGGGGCACACAGATACGCAGTATTTT

V: TRBV5-6
size: few
J: TRBJ2-3
D: NA
CDR3: CASSWDRADTQYF
DNA: TGTGCCAGCAGCTGGGACCGTGCAGATACGCAGTATTTT